The rows below give T cell receptor beta chains drawn from one sample of a study of blood T cell repertoires in COVID-19. The protocol was immunoSEQ multiplex PCR, while the TCRdb copy is restricted to in-frame clones and leaves out a portion. The repertoire includes over 200,000 clones, approximately 90% of them detected once, and 0.65% to 0.85% sits in the top ten. The sample taken for sequencing was peripheral blood. Every receptor here comes from a man aged 60-69 years with COVID-19, enrolled during active disease. CDR3s include the opening cysteine and the closing phenylalanine or tryptophan. D genes are given only for firm matches. Size tells how often a clone was seen (once, few, many) or the class of an expanded clone, and some rows leave it out.

TRBV19	-	-	TRBJ1-3	CASSPIWQPDRPGSGNTIYF	TGTGCCAGTAGCCCTATCTGGCAACCAGACAGGCCGGGCTCTGGAAACACCATATATTTT
TRBV20-1	-	-	TRBJ1-2	CSASFGGANYGYTF	TGCAGTGCTAGTTTTGGGGGGGCCAACTATGGCTACACCTTC
TRBV6-5	-	TRBD1	TRBJ2-1	CASRDRGTNNEQFF	TGTGCTAGTCGAGACAGGGGGACCAACAATGAGCAGTTCTTC
TRBV18	-	-	TRBJ2-2	CASSLGSGSAGELFF	TGTGCCAGCTCACTCGGGAGCGGATCTGCCGGGGAGCTGTTTTTT
TRBV9	-	-	TRBJ2-3	CASSVGGRHITDTQYF	TGTGCCAGCAGCGTAGGGGGCAGACATATCACAGATACGCAGTATTTT
TRBV11-2	few	TRBD2	TRBJ2-1	CASSFLLAAINEQFF	TGTGCCAGCAGCTTTCTACTAGCGGCTATCAATGAGCAGTTCTTC
TRBV6-5	-	TRBD2	TRBJ2-2	CASSVVREGELFF	TGTGCCAGCTCGGTGGTGCGGGAGGGGGAGCTGTTTTTT
TRBV19	-	-	TRBJ1-5	CASTDRAGANQPQHF	TGTGCCAGTACGGATAGGGCAGGGGCCAATCAGCCCCAGCATTTT
TRBV14	-	-	TRBJ1-5	CASSARVWEPQHF	TGTGCCAGCAGCGCGAGGGTTTGGGAGCCCCAGCATTTT
TRBV7-3	-	-	TRBJ2-3	CASSLYGGESDTQYF	TGTGCCAGCAGCTTATACGGCGGGGAGTCAGATACGCAGTATTTT
TRBV3-1/TRBV3-2	-	-	TRBJ1-6	CASSQSGSYNSPLHF	TGTGCCAGCAGCCAAAGCGGCTCCTATAATTCACCCCTCCACTTT
TRBV29-1	-	TRBD2	TRBJ2-3	CSVGGTDTQYF	TGCAGCGTCGGGGGGACAGATACGCAGTATTTT
TRBV27	-	TRBD1	TRBJ2-1	CASSSGQGWNEQFF	TGTGCCAGCAGTTCCGGACAGGGTTGGAATGAGCAGTTCTTC
TRBV29-1	-	-	TRBJ1-1	CSVSRGTEAFF	TGCAGCGTCTCACGGGGCACTGAAGCTTTCTTT
TRBV2	-	-	TRBJ2-1	CASRRTGVGWFF	TGTGCCAGCAGGAGGACTGGGGTTGGGTGGTTCTTC
TRBV12-3/TRBV12-4	once	-	TRBJ1-2	CASSQTRNYGYTF	TGTGCCAGCAGCCAGACAAGAAACTATGGCTACACCTTC
TRBV7-7	-	-	TRBJ2-3	CASSGPGLGTDTQYF	TGTGCTAGCAGCGGACCGGGGTTGGGAACAGATACGCAGTATTTT
TRBV7-4	-	-	TRBJ1-2	CASSLNRSYGYTF	TGTGCCAGCAGCTTAAACCGGTCGTATGGCTACACCTTC
TRBV3-1/TRBV3-2	-	TRBD1	TRBJ1-4	CASSQDGTGYEKLFF	TGTGCCAGCAGCCAAGACGGGACAGGGTACGAAAAACTGTTTTTT
TRBV4-1	-	-	TRBJ1-1	CASSPRPTRERTEAFF	TGCGCCAGCAGCCCAAGACCGACCAGGGAAAGAACTGAAGCTTTCTTT
TRBV10-1	-	TRBD2	TRBJ2-2	CASSESIAGGPDTGELFF	TGCGCCAGCAGTGAGTCGATAGCGGGAGGGCCGGACACCGGGGAGCTGTTTTTT
TRBV3-1/TRBV3-2	-	-	TRBJ1-1	CASSQVAREAFF	TGTGCCAGCAGCCAAGTTGCCAGGGAAGCTTTCTTT
TRBV2	-	-	TRBJ2-2	CASSRRGQGTSGLAGLFF	TGTGCCAGCAGTAGGAGGGGACAGGGGACTAGCGGTCTAGCGGGGCTGTTTTTT
TRBV18	-	-	TRBJ1-2	CASSATELNYGYTF	TGTGCCAGCTCAGCAACGGAGTTAAACTATGGCTACACCTTC
TRBV10-3	-	TRBD1	TRBJ1-1	CAISESPGQATATEAFF	TGTGCCATCAGTGAGTCCCCCGGACAGGCGACGGCCACTGAAGCTTTCTTT
TRBV30	-	TRBD1	TRBJ1-6	CAWTGGYNSPLHF	TGTGCCTGGACAGGGGGCTATAATTCACCCCTCCACTTT
TRBV6-1	few	-	TRBJ1-5	CASKGGSPQHF	TGTGCCAGCAAGGGAGGATCGCCCCAGCATTTT
TRBV5-4	-	-	TRBJ2-7	CASRHAGDLYEQYF	TGTGCCAGCAGACACGCAGGGGACCTTTACGAGCAGTACTTC
TRBV5-1	-	TRBD2	TRBJ2-7	CASSLGTSGRTAYEQYF	TGCGCCAGCAGCTTGGGGACTAGCGGGAGGACCGCCTACGAGCAGTACTTC
TRBV27	-	-	TRBJ2-2	CASSLSSRVPFGGELFF	TGTGCCAGCAGTTTATCGTCCAGGGTCCCTTTCGGCGGGGAGCTGTTTTTT
TRBV2	-	-	TRBJ1-1	CASTRQNTEAFF	TGTGCCAGCACGAGACAGAACACTGAAGCTTTCTTT
TRBV30	-	-	TRBJ2-1	CAWCPGNLGNEQFF	TGTGCCTGGTGTCCGGGAAACTTGGGCAATGAGCAGTTCTTC
TRBV12-3/TRBV12-4	-	-	TRBJ1-1	CASSPPGVGWAFF	TGTGCCAGCAGTCCCCCCGGGGTGGGGTGGGCTTTCTTT
TRBV4-1	-	TRBD1	TRBJ1-3	CASSHRQGALSGNTIYF	TGCGCCAGCAGCCATCGACAGGGGGCGCTTTCTGGAAACACCATATATTTT